A single sample is the source of the 12 T cell receptor beta chains below, sequenced in a study of shared clonotypes between healthy human individuals. Profiled with immunoSEQ multiplex PCR; TCRdb holds only in-frame clones, not every one. The table has approximately 510,000 clones, around 79% seen once. Sequencing was performed on PBMCs. All receptors derive from a woman aged 40-49 years in good health. Some clones in this sample may be carry-over from other donors' samples.

Turning to this clone: A much bigger clone sits one base away, suggesting this may be a read error. The V gene is TRBV7-9, the J gene TRBJ2-1, with 8 positions matching TRBD1. The germline CDR1 and CDR2 sequences are SEHNR and FQNEAQ (reference sequence). The V and J ends lost 5 bases and 9 bases, in that order; junction bases with no gene match: 3. The CDR3 extends over 12 amino acids. CDR3 DNA sequence: TGTGCCAGCAGCCCAGGGGGCTTTGAGCAGTTCTTC. Protein: CASSPGGFEQFF. Drawing the rest from reference TRBV7-9 and TRBJ2-1, the complete variable domain is DTGVSQNPRHKITKRGQNVTFRCDPISEHNRLYWYRQTLGQGPEFLTYFQNEAQLEKSRLLSDRFSAERPKGSFSTLEIQRTEQGDSAMYLCASSPGGFEQFFGPGTRLTVL.

The V and J genes are TRBV7-9 and TRBJ1-1; 8 bases map to TRBD1. Germline-derived CDR1 and CDR2 are SEHNR and FQNEAQ (reference sequence). The CDR3 is 14 amino acids. After removal of 5 bases from V and 8 bases from J, the junction contained 10 bases not matched to a gene. The CDR3 is CASSRTGSLTEAFF. The CDR3, as DNA: TGTGCCAGCAGCCGGACAGGGAGCTTAACCGAAGCTTTCTTT.

The genes are TRBV29-1 and TRBJ2-7; TRBD1 matches at 8 bases. Trimming cost V 0 bases and J 4 bases; bases outside gene matches: 2. Germline lookup yields CDR1 SQVTM and CDR2 ANQGSEA. This CDR3 is 13 amino acids long. DNA for the CDR3: TGCAGCGTTGAAGATGGACAGGGTTACGAGCAGTACTTC. This codes for CSVEDGQGYEQYF.

CDR3 sequence: CASSAREREYNEQFF. The DNA of the CDR3 is TGTGCCAGCAGCGCTAGAGAGCGGGAGTACAATGAGCAGTTCTTC. The chain joins TRBV9 to TRBJ2-1; 8 bases match TRBD2. CDR1 is SGDLS, CDR2 YYNGEE, per germline. Germline trimming cut 3 bases from V and 4 bases from J; bases unmatched to any gene: 6. This CDR3 has 15 residues.

The chain recombines TRBV6-1 with TRBJ1-4; the D gene is possibly TRBD1 (6 bases). Germline CDR1 is MNHNS and CDR2 is SASEGT. The CDR3 loop spans 15 amino acids. With 6 bases removed from V and 8 bases from J, the gap between germline ends came to 19 bases. The CDR3 is CASSATGPSGEKLFF. In DNA, the CDR3 is TGTGCCAGCAGCGCAACAGGGCCGAGTGGGGAAAAACTGTTTTTT.

This chain links TRBV7-9 with TRBJ2-7; tentative D call: TRBD1 (5 bases). V was cut by 8 bases and J by 3 bases, with 23 bases left in between. Germline V gene lookup returns CDR1 SEHNR and CDR2 FQNEAQ (reference sequence). The CDR3 contains 16 residues. The CDR3 DNA reads TGTGCCAGCGCCCACTTCCGAGGTGGGGCGTTCTACGAGCAGTACTTC. Protein: CASAHFRGGAFYEQYF.

The gene calls are TRBV5-1 and TRBJ2-5, with TRBD2 matching over 7 bases. The J call is uncertain, as TRBJ2-7 better fits the DNA end. Germline CDR1 reads SGHRS; CDR2 reads YFSETQ. This CDR3 comprises 16 residues. The CDR3 nucleotides read TGCGCCAGCAGCTTGGCGAGGGGTGCGGGAGCGTACGAGCAGTACTTC. This translates into CASSLARGAGAYEQYF.

The chain carries TRBV11-3 and TRBJ2-2; TRBD2 agrees at 7 bases. The CDR3 totals 16 residues. V trimming: 0 bases; J trimming: 5 bases; junction bases outside the gene matches: 6. Germline assignment: CDR1 SGHNT and CDR2 YENEEA. The CDR3 DNA reads TGTGCCAGCAGCTTAGAGGCGGGAGAACCAACCGGGGAGCTGTTTTTT. It translates to CASSLEAGEPTGELFF. The variable domain in full, with the rest retrieved from reference TRBV11-3 and TRBJ2-2, is EAGVVQSPRYKIIEKKQPVAFWCNPISGHNTLYWYLQNLGQGPELLIRYENEEAVDDSQLPKDRFSAERLKGVDSTLKIQPAELGDSAVYLCASSLEAGEPTGELFFGEGSRLTVL.

This clone was observed a single time. This chain uses TRBV14 with TRBJ2-1; D gene unclear. Germline lookup yields CDR1 SGHDN and CDR2 FVKESK. Trimming left V 2 bases short and J 4 bases short, with 12 bases between. The CDR3 length is 15 residues. As DNA, the CDR3 is TGTGCCAGCAGCCAACTGGCGGACCCTTACAATGAGCAGTTCTTC. It translates to CASSQLADPYNEQFF.

The chain links TRBV28 to TRBJ2-3; TRBD2 aligns across 8 bases. CDR3 length: 15 residues. V shed 0 bases and J 1 base; nucleotides not matched to a gene: 0. Germline CDR1 and CDR2: MDHEN and SYDVKM. In nucleotides, the CDR3 is TGTGCCAGCAGTTTATGGCGGGAGGGCACAGATACGCAGTATTTT. Translating it yields CASSLWREGTDTQYF.

There are a few counts of this clone. The chain is built from TRBV15 and TRBJ2-3; tentative D call: TRBD2 (6 bases). V was clipped by 2 bases and J by 5 bases, with 17 bases between them. Per the germline V gene, CDR1 is LNHNV and CDR2 is YYDKDF (reference sequence). This CDR3 is 16 amino acids long. CDR3 in DNA: TGTGCCACCAGCAGACACCGGAGGGGATCTGGAGATACGCAGTATTTT. Protein: CATSRHRRGSGDTQYF.

The rearrangement uses TRBV27 and TRBJ1-2; 8 nucleotides line up with TRBD1. With 3 bases clipped from V and 4 bases from J, the junction kept 4 bases outside the gene matches. Germline CDR1 reads MNHEY; CDR2 reads SMNVEV (reference sequence). The CDR3 runs to 14 residues. The DNA for the CDR3 is TGTGCCAGCAGTTTGGCAGGGGGCGCCTATGGCTACACCTTC. Translation: CASSLAGGAYGYTF.